A single sample gave rise to the 4 T cell receptor beta chains below, sequenced in a study of blood T cell repertoires in COVID-19 (dated by TCRdb to about 2020). The library was obtained by the immunoSEQ multiplex PCR assay. TCRdb obtained this table from immuneACCESS and retained in-frame rearrangements with V and J assigned. These tables miss some clones; where compared with another copy, unresolved V genes account for less than half of the shortfall, and the remainder is unexplained. The sample table holds roughly 150,000 clones, of which more than 75% were seen once. The top ten clones comprise about 6% of the sample. The sample was PBMCs or T cells enriched from blood (not recorded which). The receptors shown here come from a man aged 35-49 years who had recovered from COVID-19.

This clone has just a few counts. The genes are TRBV19 and TRBJ1-6; D is unresolved. This CDR3 comprises 16 residues. Germline values: CDR1 LNHDA, CDR2 SQIVND (reference sequence). V gave up 0 bases and J gave up 14 bases, with 20 bases separating them. The CDR3 sequence: CASSIDFTRSGGALHF. CDR3 bases: TGTGCCAGTAGTATAGATTTTACCAGGTCCGGAGGAGCCCTCCACTTT.

The rearrangement joins TRBV9 to TRBJ2-3; D is ambiguous. V dropped 1 base and J dropped 3 bases, with 3 bases sitting between them. Per the germline V gene, CDR1 is SGDLS and CDR2 is YYNGEE. The CDR3 is made up of 12 amino acids. The CDR3 region has the DNA TGTGCCAGCAGCGTACAGACAGATACGCAGTATTTT. Protein: CASSVQTDTQYF.

This chain connects TRBV11-1 to TRBJ1-4; no firm D call. Deletions cut 6 bases from V and 5 bases from J, with 16 bases between. Germline CDR1 SGHAT, CDR2 FQDESV (reference sequence). This CDR3 spans 15 amino acids. CDR3 protein: CASSFGDTWNEKLFF. CDR3 coding DNA: TGTGCCAGCAGTTTCGGTGACACCTGGAATGAAAAACTGTTTTTT.

This chain connects TRBV14 to TRBJ2-2, with D possibly matching TRBD2 (7 bases). Trimming pared 4 bases from V and 2 bases from J, leaving 17 bases between. CDR3 length: 17 residues. The germline gives CDR1 SGHDN, CDR2 FVKESK. As DNA, the CDR3 is TGTGCCAGCAGCCCGCAAGGGGGGGCGCATAACACCGGGGAGCTGTTTTTT. It translates to CASSPQGGAHNTGELFF.